This T cell receptor (beta chain) was sequenced during a study of blood T cell repertoires in COVID-19. Germline loops: CDR1 LNHDA, CDR2 SQIVND (reference sequence). V was cut by 6 bases and J by 2 bases, with 15 bases left in between. The CDR3 contains 15 residues. Methods used by the authors: Amplification with reference gene primers provided the estimates of nucleated cell counts. Clones were sequenced by immunoSEQ multiplex PCR, and TCRdb holds only the in-frame ones, with some missing. V, J and clone size derive from that table, while D and trimming were established from the DNA sequence. Of 130,000 or so clones in the sample, around 86% were seen once.

Input material: peripheral blood. The chain employs TRBV19 and TRBJ2-3; TRBD1 might be the D (6 bases). The receptor comes from a man in his fifties with active COVID-19. The CDR3: CASSLLEGDTDTQYF. CDR3 nucleotides: TGTGCCAGTAGCCTCCTAGAGGGGGACACAGATACGCAGTATTTT.